This T cell receptor (beta chain) was sequenced during a study of spatial heterogeneity in lung cancer. In the study overall: Donors were 72 untreated early-stage non-small cell lung cancer patients. When follow-up PBMC samples existed, they were sequenced (at a median of roughly 2 years after resection).

The time point is: blood at routine non-recurrence follow-up after resection. Unique molecular identifiers, one per molecule, were present on every TCR cDNA molecule. TCRdb re-called the 5' RACE reads through MiXCR, storing one row per CDR3 protein. The sample yields about 15,000 distinct CDR3 sequences, 5.5% to 7% seen once. CDR3 length: 15 amino acids. The germline CDR1 and CDR2 sequences are MNHEY and SVGEGT. V trimming: 5 bases; J trimming: 4 bases; junction bases outside the gene matches: 7. This receptor was taken from a male donor with early-stage non-small cell lung cancer. The sequencing here drew on PBMCs, taken at follow-up. The chain is built from TRBV6-2 or TRBV6-3 and TRBJ1-5, with 8 bases identical to TRBD1. CDR3 nucleotide sequence: TGTGCCAGCAGTAAAAGGACAGGGAGAAATCAGCCCCAGCATTTT. It is translated as CASSKRTGRNQPQHF.